A selection of T cell receptor beta chains follows, all from one sample in a study of control samples from healthy donors and cancer patients. Assay used: immunoSEQ multiplex PCR; TCRdb lists only in-frame clones, some missing. The data show 100,000 to 150,000 clones, 75% to 95% seen once. Sequencing used blood. The receptor source for this set is a man between 18 and 29 years old in good health. Both conserved end residues are part of each CDR3. D genes are given only for firm matches. Clone size, where shown, is once, few, many, or a class for clones that have expanded.

V	D	size	J	DNA	CDR3
TRBV7-9	TRBD1	NA	TRBJ1-2	TGTGCCAGCAGCTCAACAGGGGTTCCCTATGGCTACACCTTC	CASSSTGVPYGYTF
TRBV7-2	NA	NA	TRBJ2-1	TGTGCCAGCAGCTTGGCCGGGACGTTACTCAATGAGCAGTTCTTC	CASSLAGTLLNEQFF
TRBV24-1	TRBD1	NA	TRBJ2-3	TGTGCCACCAGTGAGGGGACAGGGGGCATTACAGATACGCAGTATTTT	CATSEGTGGITDTQYF
TRBV5-1	NA	NA	TRBJ2-3	TGCGCCAGCAGCCTGAGGACAGAAGATACGCAGTATTTT	CASSLRTEDTQYF
TRBV6-5	NA	NA	TRBJ2-7	TGTGCCACTACCGACGGCTACGAGCAGTACTTC	CATTDGYEQYF
TRBV20-1	NA	NA	TRBJ2-2	TGCAGTGCTAGTGCCGGGGGGCCCGGGGAGCTGTTTTTT	CSASAGGPGELFF
TRBV5-1	NA	NA	TRBJ1-5	TGCGCCAGCAGCTTGGCAGGGATCGGCAATCAGCCCCAGCATTTT	CASSLAGIGNQPQHF
TRBV19	TRBD2	NA	TRBJ2-1	TGTGCCAGTAGTAAAAAGGATAGCGGGGTCTACAATGAGCAGTTCTTC	CASSKKDSGVYNEQFF
TRBV25-1	TRBD1	once	TRBJ1-2	TGTGCCAGCAGTGAATGGGGACAGGCAGAAGGCTACACCTTC	CASSEWGQAEGYTF
TRBV28	TRBD2	once	TRBJ2-3	TGTGCCAGCAGCCCTGTCCCGGGACTAGCAACAGATACGCAGTATTTT	CASSPVPGLATDTQYF
TRBV13	TRBD1	NA	TRBJ2-4	TGTGCCAGCAGCTTGGGGACAGGACAAAACATTCAGTACTTC	CASSLGTGQNIQYF
TRBV4-1	NA	NA	TRBJ1-5	TGCGCCAGCAGCCAAGGCGCGGCGGAGTCTAATCAGCCCCAGCATTTT	CASSQGAAESNQPQHF
TRBV5-5	NA	NA	TRBJ2-3	TGTGCCAGCAGCTCGTATGGGCTCACAGATACGCAGTATTTT	CASSSYGLTDTQYF
TRBV4-2	NA	NA	TRBJ1-2	TGTGCCAGCAGCCAAGCCCTGGCTGGGCAGGGTATTGGCTACACCTTC	CASSQALAGQGIGYTF
TRBV6-2/TRBV6-3	TRBD1	NA	TRBJ1-5	TGTGCCAGCAGTGCTTCCGCCGGGACAGGGTTTCATCAGCCCCAGCATTTT	CASSASAGTGFHQPQHF
TRBV19	TRBD1	NA	TRBJ1-1	TGTGCCAGTAGTATTTTGACAGGGAGGACTGAAGCTTTCTTT	CASSILTGRTEAFF
TRBV4-1	TRBD1	NA	TRBJ2-5	TGCGCCACCCGTGACAGGGAATTATCTATAGAAACCCAGTACTTC	CATRDRELSIETQYF
TRBV2	NA	NA	TRBJ1-5	TGTGCCAGCGGGGGGTGGCAGGGCAGCCAGCCCCAGCATTTT	CASGGWQGSQPQHF
TRBV29-1	NA	NA	TRBJ1-1	TGCAGCGTGCCAGGGCAGGGAGGCACTGAAGCTTTCTTT	CSVPGQGGTEAFF
TRBV9	NA	NA	TRBJ2-2	TGTGCCAGCAAAGGGACGAACACCGGGGAGCTGTTTTTT	CASKGTNTGELFF
TRBV6-4	NA	medium-sized	TRBJ2-7	TGTGCCAGCAGTGGCTACAGGTTTCGGGACTACGAGCAGTACTTC	CASSGYRFRDYEQYF
TRBV18	NA	NA	TRBJ2-7	TGTGCCAGCTCACCCTCACCCGGGGGATACGAGCAGTACTTC	CASSPSPGGYEQYF
TRBV6-6	NA	NA	TRBJ2-1	TGTGCCAGCAGTTACTCGACAGGAGCTAGAGAGCAGTTCTTC	CASSYSTGAREQFF
TRBV18	TRBD1	once	TRBJ1-2	TGTGCCAGCTCCCGGACAGGGGACTATGGCTACACCTTC	CASSRTGDYGYTF
TRBV23-1	TRBD1	NA	TRBJ2-7	TGCGCCAGCGGGAGAGACAGGGACGAAACCTACGAGCAGTACTTC	CASGRDRDETYEQYF
TRBV4-2	NA	once	TRBJ1-1	TGTGCCAGCAGCCCACACCAGGGGCCCCTAGCCACTGAAGCTTTCTTT	CASSPHQGPLATEAFF
TRBV10-3	TRBD2	NA	TRBJ2-1	TGTGCCATCAGTAGGCTAGCGGACCAATACAATGAGCAGTTCTTC	CAISRLADQYNEQFF
TRBV5-6	NA	NA	TRBJ2-5	TGTGCCAGCAGCTTGGGGCTAGTCTACGAGACCCAGTACTTC	CASSLGLVYETQYF
TRBV18	NA	NA	TRBJ1-1	TGTGCCAGCTCACCACTACGGAACACTGAAGCTTTCTTT	CASSPLRNTEAFF
TRBV7-3	NA	NA	TRBJ2-2	TGTGCCAGCAGCCCCTATCGGCTAGCGACGAACACCGGGGAGCTGTTTTTT	CASSPYRLATNTGELFF
TRBV10-3	TRBD1	NA	TRBJ1-2	TGTGCCATCAGTGAAATGGACAGGGGTTATGGCTACACCTTC	CAISEMDRGYGYTF
TRBV11-2	TRBD1	once	TRBJ1-3	TGTGCCAGCAGCTTATTGCCGGGACAGGTCTCTGGAAACACCATATATTTT	CASSLLPGQVSGNTIYF
TRBV5-1	TRBD1	few	TRBJ1-1	TGCGCCAGCAGCCCTGGACAGGCGAACACTGAAGCTTTCTTT	CASSPGQANTEAFF
TRBV6-4	NA	once	TRBJ1-5	TGTGCCAGCAGTGCAGGGAGGAAACAGCCCCAGCATTTT	CASSAGRKQPQHF
TRBV7-9	NA	NA	TRBJ1-1	TGTGCCAGCAGCTTAGTGCTGGACACTGAAGCTTTCTTT	CASSLVLDTEAFF